These 20 T cell receptor beta chains were sequenced from one sample in a study of tumor-infiltrating lymphocytes in glioblastoma multiforme. Three nested ARM-PCR rounds with V-beta and C-beta primers built TCRB libraries. Using its own MiXCR run on the multiplex PCR reads, TCRdb lists one record per CDR3 protein. The sample consists of 15,000 to 20,000 distinct CDR3 sequences, 65% to 75% of them appearing once. The sequenced sample was peripheral blood. The receptors were sampled from a male donor with glioblastoma.

A note on this clonotype: Compared with germline, one end of the junction differs, possibly owing to a read error. Here the CDR3 DNA reads TGTGCCATTCGGCCTAGGTTTAGAAACGAGCATTACTTC. Its translation is CAIRPRFRNEHYF. This chain uses TRBV12-3 or TRBV12-4 with TRBJ2-7; D not resolved. This CDR3 is built from 13 residues.

With respect to this clonotype: Its ends do not fully match the called genes, so a read error is possible. This rearrangement joins TRBV11-2 to TRBJ2-1, with 9 positions matching TRBD2. Germline V gene data show CDR1 as SGHAT and CDR2 as FQNNGV. This CDR3 has 15 residues. The CDR3 protein is CASRLAGGKNNVQFF. The CDR3 nucleotides read TGTGCCAGCAGGTTGGCGGGAGGGAAGAACAATGTGCAGTTCTTT.

The rearrangement joins TRBV11-2 to TRBJ2-5, with unresolved D. Germline V lookup: CDR1 SGHAT, CDR2 FQNNGV. The CDR3 spans 14 residues. V lost 3 bases to trimming and J lost 7 bases, with 15 bases between them. CDR3 residues: CASSFANGMGTQYF. The CDR3 DNA reads TGTGCCAGCAGCTTCGCTAATGGGATGGGGACCCAGTACTTC.

This clonotype was seen once. CDR3 region: CSVELISFEQYF. CDR3 nucleotides: TGCAGCGTTGAATTAATTTCATTCGAGCAGTACTTC. The J gene is TRBJ2-7, the V gene TRBV29-1; D gene ambiguous. Germline loops: CDR1 SQVTM, CDR2 ANQGSEA. The V end lost 2 bases, the J end lost 6 bases, and 11 bases lay between the germline ends. The CDR3 loop spans 12 amino acids.

The chain carries TRBV6-1 and TRBJ1-3; 7 positions agree with TRBD1. The CDR3 spans 18 residues. V was pared by 7 bases and J by 0 bases, with 15 bases of the junction left unmatched. CDR1 is MNHNS and CDR2 is SASEGT in the germline V gene. CDR3 in amino acids: CASMGGRRGQISGNTIYF. DNA of the CDR3: TGTGCCAGCATGGGTGGGCGGCGGGGACAGATCTCTGGAAACACCATATATTTT.

Points on this clonotype: A much larger clone lies a single base off, so this may be a read error. The J gene is TRBJ2-7, the V gene TRBV5-1, with D unclear. Deletions cut 5 bases from V and 6 bases from J, with 12 bases between. Per the germline V gene, CDR1 is SGHRS and CDR2 is YFSETQ. The CDR3 runs 12 residues. CDR3 bases: TGCGCCAGCAGTCAGTTGCCCTGCGAGCAGTACTTC. Protein sequence: CASSQLPCEQYF.

There are a few counts of this clonotype. The rearrangement uses TRBV11-3 and TRBJ2-1, with unresolved D. The germline V and J ends were trimmed by 5 bases and 2 bases, with 13 bases remaining between them. The CDR3 is 15 amino acids. Looked up from germline, CDR1 is SGHNT and CDR2 is YENEEA. CDR3 region: CASSDSTPAYNEQFF. The CDR3 DNA reads TGTGCCAGCAGCGACTCGACTCCGGCCTACAATGAGCAGTTCTTC.

The gene calls are TRBV11-2 and TRBJ2-5, with a tentative D call TRBD2 (5 bases). This CDR3 spans 16 amino acids. Germline V gives CDR1 SGHAT, CDR2 FQNNGV. V was cut by 8 bases and J by 3 bases, with 22 bases left in between. The CDR3 loop reads CASGILWESLKETQYF. In DNA form, the CDR3 reads TGTGCCAGCGGCATACTATGGGAGAGTCTCAAAGAGACCCAGTACTTC.

This clonotype has only one observation. Germline and junction disagree at one end, which may indicate a read error. The V gene is TRBV11-2, the J gene TRBJ1-3; no reliable D call. The CDR3 is 13 residues long. Germline assignment: CDR1 SGHAT and CDR2 FQNNGV. CDR3 region: CASSRNAGGTINF. The CDR3 nucleotides are TGTGCCAGCAGCCGAAACGCTGGAGGCACCATAAATTTT.

This clonotype was seen a handful of times. The junction and the germline gene differ at one end; a read error may be behind it. This rearrangement joins TRBV29-1 to TRBJ2-7; D is perhaps TRBD2 (6 bases). The CDR3 runs 14 residues. From germline, CDR1 is SQVTM and CDR2 ANQGSEA. DNA for the CDR3: TGCAACGTTGATATGGGCACCGGGGGAAACGAGCAGTACTTC. Protein sequence: CNVDMGTGGNEQYF.

In this sample, this clonotype turned up a few times. The junction and the germline gene differ at one end; a read error may be behind it. V gene TRBV28 combines with J gene TRBJ2-2; maybe TRBD2 (6 bases). The germline gives CDR1 MDHEN, CDR2 SYDVKM. The CDR3 contains 16 residues. The chain's CDR3 is CASSLWDHSGTGGLFF. The CDR3 DNA follows: TGTGCCAGCAGTTTATGGGACCACTCGGGGACCGGGGGGCTGTTTTTT.

The chain uses TRBV11-2 and TRBJ2-1; 10 bases are shared with TRBD2. J gave up 7 bases and V 5 bases, and 11 bases lay outside the gene matches. Germline loops: CDR1 SGHAT, CDR2 FQNNGV. This CDR3 contains 16 residues. As DNA, the CDR3 is TGTGCCAGCAGCGCGACGCGTGGTAGCGGGAGGAATGAGCAGTTCTTC. It is translated as CASSATRGSGRNEQFF.

The V gene is TRBV11-2, the J gene TRBJ1-4, with a tentative D call TRBD1 (5 bases). This CDR3 spans 14 amino acids. CDR1 SGHAT and CDR2 FQNNGV come from the germline V gene. Trimming removed 3 bases from V and 12 bases from J, with 17 bases in between. The CDR3 sequence is CASSFTGTDGELFF. The CDR3 DNA reads TGTGCCAGCAGCTTTACTGGGACGGACGGAGAACTGTTTTTT. Full variable domain (remainder filled in from reference TRBV11-2 and TRBJ1-4): EAGVAQSPRYKIIEKRQSVAFWCNPISGHATLYWYQQILGQGPKLLIQFQNNGVVDDSQLPKDRFSAERLKGVDSTLKIQPAKLEDSAVYLCASSFTGTDGELFFGSGTQLSVL.

This clonotype was detected a few times. A read error may explain this, as a much larger clone is one base away. Here the CDR3 omits its conserved ending phenylalanine or tryptophan, so a read error is the likely source. The chain uses TRBV7-8 and TRBJ2-7; 7 bases map to TRBD2. CDR1 SGHVS and CDR2 FQNEAQ come from the germline V gene. The CDR3 consists of 14 residues. The V and J ends lost 4 bases and 4 bases, in that order; junction bases with no gene match: 7. As DNA, the CDR3 is TGTGCCAGCAGCTCCGGGGGGTATGGGTACGAGCAGTACTTA. Translation gives CASSSGGYGYEQYL.

The chain is built from TRBV6-6 and TRBJ1-1, with 9 bases matching TRBD1. The germline V gene has CDR1 MNHNY and CDR2 SVGAGI (reference sequence). J gave up 1 base and V 5 bases, and 2 bases lay outside the gene matches. The CDR3 loop spans 14 amino acids. Written as DNA, the CDR3 is TGTGCCAGCAGTGAGGGACAGGGGAACACTGAAGCTTTCTTT. The encoded protein is CASSEGQGNTEAFF.

The V call is TRBV11-2, the J call TRBJ1-2, with D unresolved. This CDR3 region has 14 residues. V was clipped by 3 bases and J by 8 bases, with 16 bases between them. From germline, CDR1 is SGHAT and CDR2 FQNNGV. The CDR3 DNA follows: TGTGCCAGCAGCTTTCGGGTAAACCCGGAGGGCTACACCTTC. This encodes CASSFRVNPEGYTF.

Notes on this clonotype: A junction end diverges from the germline sequence, so it may reflect a read error. The chain is built from TRBV4-2 and TRBJ2-3, with TRBD2 matching over 11 bases. Germline CDR1 LGHNA, CDR2 YNFKEQ. CDR3 length: 18 amino acids. CDR3 protein: CAGSLGTSGAGRGDTQYF. DNA of the CDR3: TGTGCCGGCAGCCTGGGGACTAGCGGAGCGGGGAGGGGAGATACGCAGTATTTC.

Ten or more counts support this clonotype. The chain has TRBV5-1 and TRBJ2-5, with 8 bases matching TRBD2. Looked up from germline, CDR1 is SGHRS and CDR2 is YFSETQ. With V trimmed by 1 base and J by 3 bases, 5 bases remained unmatched. The CDR3 contains 15 residues. CDR3 nucleotide sequence: TGCGCCAGCAGCTTGCGGGAGGGCCCGGAAGAGACCCAGTACTTC. Its translation is CASSLREGPEETQYF.

Worth noting for this clonotype: At one boundary the junction diverges from the germline segment, which might be a read error. As DNA, the CDR3 is TGCAGCGCACGACGTGACTTTAACACCGGGCAGCTGTTTTTT. Protein sequence: CSARRDFNTGQLFF. This rearrangement joins TRBV29-1 to TRBJ2-2, with no clear D. This CDR3 contains 14 residues. The germline V gene encodes CDR1 SQVTM and CDR2 ANQGSEA.

To note about this clonotype: It may be a read error: a sequence one base away is much more abundant. V usage is TRBV14 and J usage is TRBJ2-1; 14 nucleotides line up with TRBD2. Germline CDR1 is SGHDN and CDR2 is FVKESK. The CDR3 extends over 17 amino acids. CDR3 bases: TGTGCCAGCAGCCAAGATCTGGGACTAGCGGGAGATAATGAGAAGTTCTTC. This sequence encodes CASSQDLGLAGDNEKFF.